This T cell receptor beta chain was sequenced for a study of blood T cell repertoires in COVID-19. Study details: Spain, Italy and the United States supplied samples that represented acute and convalescent COVID-19.

Participants' reported clinical history set cohort assignment. Produced via immunoSEQ multiplex PCR; TCRdb's table is partial and in-frame only. The sample has 300,000 to 350,000 clones; around 89% are singletons. CDR1 is MDHEN, CDR2 SYDVKM, per germline. The V and J ends lost 6 bases and 6 bases respectively, with 12 bases between them. The CDR3 spans 12 residues. Input material: PBMCs or T cells enriched from blood (not recorded which). The V and J genes are TRBV28 and TRBJ2-7; D perhaps matches TRBD1 (6 bases). The sequence was obtained from a young woman with acute COVID-19. CDR3: CASRYRVGEQYF. CDR3 DNA: TGTGCCAGCAGGTACAGGGTGGGCGAGCAGTACTTC.